This TCR beta chain was captured in a study of blood T cell repertoires in COVID-19. Study overall: Acute and convalescent COVID-19 samples came from the United States, Italy and Spain. The cDNA or gDNA used as material had been derived from T cells, B-cell-depleted T cells, or PBMCs.

The CDR3 is 15 residues long. Looked up from germline, CDR1 is LGHNA and CDR2 is YNFKEQ. V lost 3 bases, J lost 5 bases, and 7 bases stayed unmatched. Produced via immunoSEQ multiplex PCR; TCRdb's table is partial and in-frame only. The sample lists roughly 20,000 clones; approximately 90% were seen once. The specimen sequenced was peripheral blood. The clonotype originates from a human donor with active COVID-19. The donor label of this sample is uncertain. This chain joins TRBV4-2 and TRBJ2-5; 9 positions agree with TRBD1. The CDR3 sequence is CASSHTEQGAETQYF. Written as DNA, the CDR3 is TGTGCCAGCAGCCATACGGAACAGGGGGCTGAGACCCAGTACTTC.